This is a list of T cell receptor beta chains from one sample in a study of T cells after yellow fever vaccination. MiXCR, run by TCRdb on the 5' RACE reads, gives a single entry per CDR3 protein. The sample has some 670,000 distinct CDR3 sequences, 9% to 15% seen once. Sequences were derived from PBMCs, sampled on the day of the yellow fever booster vaccination. These receptors came from a man younger than 40 who received the YFV17D yellow fever vaccine. Each CDR3 is given without its conserved first and last residue. The D gene is left open where the match is weak. Rows give clone size only sometimes, using once, few, many, or a class for an expanded clone.

TRBJ2-4	-	TRBV20-1	TRBD2	SASSGSSKNIQY
TRBJ2-3	-	TRBV4-3	-	ASSLGDQDTQY
TRBJ2-1	-	TRBV4-3	TRBD2	ASSQAGGPQQF
TRBJ2-7	-	TRBV27	-	ASSFKTGYEQY
TRBJ1-5	many	TRBV7-2	-	ASSLASGEQH
TRBJ2-7	few	TRBV12-3/TRBV12-4	TRBD1	ASSGTGTGNYEQY
TRBJ2-1	few	TRBV7-9	TRBD2	AGYTSGRGNEQF
TRBJ2-2	-	TRBV10-3	-	AISVPDRSGELF
TRBJ1-6	-	TRBV7-2	TRBD1	ASSNTGTGGSPLH
TRBJ2-5	-	TRBV5-1	-	ASSLASTRPSEETQY
TRBJ1-1	few	TRBV9	TRBD1	ASSGTGQMNTEAF
TRBJ2-1	few	TRBV20-1	TRBD2	SARDVSASGSYNEQF
TRBJ2-2	-	TRBV10-3	TRBD2	AISGTRLAGGAGELF
TRBJ2-3	-	TRBV29-1	-	SVVAGLRDTQY
TRBJ1-4	-	TRBV18	-	ASSPRQVAGWDEKLF
TRBJ2-7	few	TRBV7-8	TRBD2	ASSFLAGSAEQY
TRBJ2-2	-	TRBV6-5	TRBD1	ASTFDRVATGELF
TRBJ2-1	-	TRBV11-2	-	ASSQNRGGNEQF
TRBJ1-4	-	TRBV7-2	TRBD1	ASSKRGSWTGGEKLF
TRBJ1-5	-	TRBV15	-	ATSRDKAEGLQPQH
TRBJ2-7	few	TRBV20-1	TRBD2	SARLFSGRGPYEQY
TRBJ2-5	-	TRBV20-1	TRBD2	SANTWGSGKRRETQY
TRBJ1-1	few	TRBV20-1	-	SARVWYRGNTEAF
TRBJ2-1	-	TRBV6-2/TRBV6-3	TRBD2	SSRVLAGGYNEQF
TRBJ2-7	-	TRBV11-2	TRBD2	ASSAVGLADYEQY
TRBJ2-3	many	TRBV19	TRBD1	ASSTGGEDTQY
TRBJ2-1	-	TRBV7-3	TRBD2	ASSLELAGEGEQF
TRBJ1-6	-	TRBV6-1	-	ASTYGPPNYNSPLH
TRBJ1-1	-	TRBV4-2	-	ASSQDPGAGTTEAF
TRBJ2-1	many	TRBV24-1	-	ATSDLWYNEQF
TRBJ2-3	few	TRBV20-1	TRBD2	SVPSGDTTDTQY
TRBJ2-7	few	TRBV7-2	TRBD1	ASSLEGTGLYEQY
TRBJ2-7	-	TRBV27	TRBD1	ASSLTGGAVEH
TRBJ2-7	-	TRBV29-1	TRBD1	SVVTGGLHEQY
TRBJ2-4	few	TRBV2	-	ASSPLAGLAKNIQY
TRBJ2-3	few	TRBV7-2	TRBD2	ASSRLAAVPTDTQY
TRBJ2-7	many	TRBV20-1	TRBD2	SAAGLAVTEQY